This passage covers 11 T cell receptor beta chains from one sample sequenced in a study of T cells after yellow fever vaccination. One entry per CDR3 protein, called by TCRdb with MiXCR from the 5' RACE reads. The data contain roughly 250,000 distinct CDR3 sequences, around 13% of them singletons. Sequences were derived from CD4+ T cells sorted from PBMCs, sampled 45 days after the yellow fever booster vaccination. The receptor set was obtained from a man in his thirties or forties who received the YFV17D yellow fever vaccine.

The genes are TRBV20-1 and TRBJ1-5; no reliable D call. From germline, CDR1 is DFQATT and CDR2 SNEGSKA (reference sequence). Deletions cut 2 bases from V and 0 bases from J, with 11 bases between. This CDR3 has 15 amino acids. The CDR3 spells CSARPRVISNQPQHF. For the CDR3, the DNA is TGCAGTGCTAGACCCCGGGTGATTAGCAATCAGCCCCAGCATTTT.

This clonotype came up many times. This chain links TRBV12-3 or TRBV12-4 with TRBJ2-3, with a possible D match to TRBD2 (6 bases). This CDR3 has 16 residues. With 0 bases removed from V and 2 bases from J, the gap between germline ends came to 12 bases. The CDR3, as DNA: TGTGCCAGCAGTTTAGCGCGTAGCGGCCCCACAGATACGCAGTATTTT. It is translated as CASSLARSGPTDTQYF.

This clonotype turned up a few times. The junction departs from germline at one end; a sequencing error may be responsible. In nucleotides, the CDR3 is TGCAGTGCTAGAGTCCCCTGGGGGGACAGAACCTTCTTC. Encoded protein: CSARVPWGDRTFF. The rearrangement links TRBV20-1 to TRBJ2-7, with D possibly TRBD1 on 7 matching bases. The CDR3 totals 13 residues. The V gene's germline CDR1 is DFQATT and CDR2 SNEGSKA (reference sequence).

V is TRBV12-3 or TRBV12-4 and J is TRBJ2-5; D is perhaps TRBD1 (5 bases). CDR3 length: 16 residues. The V end lost 6 bases, the J end lost 0 bases, and 17 bases lay between the germline ends. This CDR3 reads CASSTPPDSHQETQYF. In DNA, the CDR3 is TGTGCCAGCAGCACACCACCAGACAGCCACCAAGAGACCCAGTACTTC.

This clonotype was counted a few times. The J gene is TRBJ2-7, the V gene TRBV20-1, with TRBD2 identical over 7 bases. The J segment lost 3 bases and the V segment lost 2 bases, leaving 7 bases of the junction unmatched. CDR1 and CDR2 (germline): DFQATT, SNEGSKA (reference sequence). This CDR3 comprises 14 residues. Here the CDR3 reads CSARRIAGLYEQYF. The CDR3 nucleotides read TGCAGTGCTAGACGTATAGCGGGCCTCTACGAGCAGTACTTC.

The gene calls are TRBV7-2 and TRBJ2-1, with D unresolved. Germline V lookup: CDR1 SGHTA, CDR2 FQGNSA. The CDR3 covers 12 residues. The V end was cut by 4 bases, the J end by 12 bases, with 13 bases between. CDR3 sequence reads: CASSSEFSGQFF. The CDR3 DNA sequence: TGTGCCAGCAGCTCAGAATTCTCTGGGCAGTTCTTC.

V and J are TRBV20-1 and TRBJ2-1; the match to TRBD1 covers 10 bases. V was clipped by 2 bases and J by 6 bases; unmatched bases: 4. The CDR3 extends over 14 amino acids. Germline CDR1 reads DFQATT; CDR2 reads SNEGSKA (reference sequence). The CDR3 protein is CSARRTGGSNEQFF. CDR3 in DNA: TGCAGTGCTAGAAGGACAGGGGGATCCAATGAGCAGTTCTTC.

The J gene is TRBJ2-7, the V gene TRBV7-6; 8 bases match TRBD1. V lost 2 bases, J lost 3 bases, and 6 bases stayed unmatched. CDR3 size: 15 residues. The germline V gene encodes CDR1 SGHVS and CDR2 FNYEAQ. The DNA for the CDR3 is TGTGCCAGCAGCTTATCAGGGGGCGAGGTCTACGAGCAGTACTTC. The encoded protein is CASSLSGGEVYEQYF.

This clonotype has more than one count but fewer than ten. V gene TRBV4-3 combines with J gene TRBJ2-1, with 9 bases identical to TRBD2. The CDR3 has 17 amino acids. Germline loops: CDR1 LGHNA, CDR2 YSLEER. The junction had 13 bases not matched to a gene; V was cut back by 4 bases and J by 6 bases. CDR3 sequence reads: CASSPLKGSGSGNEQFF. DNA of the CDR3: TGCGCCAGCAGCCCGCTGAAGGGTAGCGGGAGTGGCAATGAGCAGTTCTTC.

This clonotype was seen a handful of times. This chain connects TRBV20-1 to TRBJ2-5; unclear D gene. The V gene's germline CDR1 is DFQATT and CDR2 SNEGSKA (reference sequence). The CDR3 consists of 11 residues. Trimming pared 8 bases from V and 5 bases from J, leaving 12 bases between. The DNA for the CDR3 is TGCAGTTGTAGCTGGCTGGAGACCCAGTACTTC. This sequence encodes CSCSWLETQYF.

The chain recombines TRBV7-2 with TRBJ2-5, with 9 bases that match TRBD2. The CDR3 runs to 16 residues. From germline, CDR1 is SGHTA and CDR2 FQGNSA. V lost 0 bases, J lost 2 bases, and 4 bases stayed unmatched. DNA of the CDR3: TGTGCCAGCAGCTTAGCGATTAGCGGGGGTCAAGAGACCCAGTACTTC. As protein: CASSLAISGGQETQYF. The full variable domain, completed using reference TRBV7-2 and TRBJ2-5, is GAGVSQSPSNKVTEKGKDVELRCDPISGHTALYWYRQSLGQGLEFLIYFQGNSAPDKSGLPSDRFSAERTGGSVSTLTIQRTQQEDSAVYLCASSLAISGGQETQYFGPGTRLLVL.